Each of the 27 T cell receptor beta chains below was sequenced from the same sample in a study of patients and donors after allogeneic stem cell transplantation. MiXCR was run by TCRdb on the RT-PCR reads, yielding one entry per CDR3 protein. The table shows about 90,000 distinct CDR3 sequences, with about 48% occurring only once. The sample consisted of blood, either unsorted or a sorted T cell fraction (not recorded which). The receptors stem from a human donor who was either an allogeneic HSCT recipient or a stem cell or donor lymphocyte infusion donor (not recorded which). It is not recorded whose cells these are; they may come from a transplant donor.

The genes are TRBV6-7 and TRBJ1-4; D is undetermined. TRBV6-7 is reported as an ORF; its role is uncertain. The ends were cut back, 1 base at V and 0 bases at J, with 6 bases in the middle. The CDR3 spans 15 residues. Here the CDR3 DNA reads TGTGCCAGCAGTTACTTCAAGTCAACTAATGAAAAACTGTTTTTT. This sequence encodes CASSYFKSTNEKLFF.

This chain links TRBV12-3 or TRBV12-4 with TRBJ2-7; TRBD1 aligns across 7 bases. The CDR3 has 14 residues. The V and J ends lost 6 bases and 0 bases, in that order; junction bases with no gene match: 5. The CDR3 nucleotides are TGTGCCAGCAGGGGGACAGCTATCTCCTACGAGCAGTACTTC. The encoded protein is CASRGTAISYEQYF.

V usage is TRBV19 and J usage is TRBJ1-1; D not resolved. The CDR3 is 14 amino acids. V lost 6 bases and J 0 bases, leaving 11 bases between the germline ends. Germline CDR1 LNHDA, CDR2 SQIVND (reference sequence). DNA for the CDR3: TGTGCCAGTAGGAGTGGTACTATGAACACTGAAGCTTTCTTT. It specifies CASRSGTMNTEAFF.

The V and J genes are TRBV20-1 and TRBJ1-1; D is perhaps TRBD1 (5 bases). The V and J ends lost 6 bases and 11 bases respectively, with 25 bases between them. The CDR3 sequence is 14 residues long. From germline, CDR1 is DFQATT and CDR2 SNEGSKA (reference sequence). The CDR3: CSAPSGGQGLGAFF. CDR3 in DNA: TGCAGTGCCCCCAGTGGTGGGCAGGGACTGGGGGCTTTCTTT.

This chain uses TRBV7-2 with TRBJ1-1, with D hard to call. The CDR3 extends over 17 amino acids. Germline assignment: CDR1 SGHTA and CDR2 FQGNSA. Trimming shortened V by 7 bases and J by 0 bases, and 21 bases separated the two germline ends. The CDR3 region has the DNA TGTGCCAGCACCCATGGAAGCTCCAGCCCCGTGAACACTGAAGCTTTCTTT. Its translation is CASTHGSSSPVNTEAFF. Combining the CDR3 with reference TRBV7-2 and TRBJ1-1 gives the whole variable domain GAGVSQSPSNKVTEKGKDVELRCDPISGHTALYWYRQSLGQGLEFLIYFQGNSAPDKSGLPSDRFSAERTGGSVSTLTIQRTQQEDSAVYLCASTHGSSSPVNTEAFFGQGTRLTVV.

The chain uses TRBV4-3 and TRBJ1-1; D uncertain. The CDR3 contains 15 residues. Germline V gene sequence: CDR1 LGHNA, CDR2 YSLEER. The V gene lost 0 bases and the J gene lost 0 bases, with 8 bases spanning the gap. The CDR3: CASSQDGDMNTEAFF. The CDR3 nucleotides are TGCGCCAGCAGCCAAGATGGGGATATGAACACTGAAGCTTTCTTT.

This clonotype occurred a few times. This chain joins TRBV4-3 and TRBJ1-4; D is perhaps TRBD1 (6 bases). Germline V gene lookup returns CDR1 LGHNA and CDR2 YSLEER. This CDR3 is built from 15 residues. V was pared by 4 bases and J by 3 bases, with 12 bases between. The CDR3 protein is CASSPQGPSNEKLFF. The DNA for the CDR3 is TGCGCCAGCAGCCCCCAGGGGCCTTCTAATGAAAAACTGTTTTTT.

This chain connects TRBV27 to TRBJ2-1; the match to TRBD2 covers 7 bases. V gave up 5 bases and J gave up 5 bases; unmatched junction bases: 15. Germline values: CDR1 MNHEY, CDR2 SMNVEV (reference sequence). The length of the CDR3 is 17 residues. In DNA form, the CDR3 reads TGTGCCAGCAGTCCCCTCCCGTGGCGGGAGAGTAACAATGAGCAGTTCTTC. It is translated as CASSPLPWRESNNEQFF.

The V call is TRBV4-3, the J call TRBJ1-2; D may be TRBD1 (5 bases). The CDR3 runs 12 residues. Per the germline V gene, CDR1 is LGHNA and CDR2 is YSLEER. V gave up 3 bases and J gave up 7 bases, with 9 bases separating them. CDR3 nucleotide sequence: TGCGCCAGCAGCCAGGGCCAGGGTGGCTACACCTTC. This codes for CASSQGQGGYTF.

CDR3 amino acids: CASSSPGSSTYNEQFF. The CDR3 coding sequence is TGTGCCAGCAGCTCACCGGGGAGCTCTACCTACAATGAGCAGTTCTTC. The chain recombines TRBV9 with TRBJ2-1; D perhaps matches TRBD2 (5 bases). V lost 4 bases and J lost 2, with 16 bases in between. Germline CDR1 reads SGDLS; CDR2 reads YYNGEE. The CDR3 spans 16 residues.

This chain joins TRBV12-3 or TRBV12-4 and TRBJ1-3, with D uncertain. The V end lost 3 bases, the J end lost 0 bases, and 12 bases lay between the germline ends. The CDR3 totals 16 residues. The CDR3 DNA sequence: TGTGCCAGCAGTTTCGGGCTAGATCGCTCTGGAAACACCATATATTTT. It specifies CASSFGLDRSGNTIYF.

The V gene is TRBV6-2 or TRBV6-3, the J gene TRBJ2-7, with D unclear. From germline, CDR1 is MNHEY and CDR2 SVGEGT. There are 16 residues in the CDR3. V shed 0 bases and J shed 2 bases, with 14 bases lying between them. In DNA, the CDR3 is TGTGCCAGCAGTTACTCGACTCGAGCAAGGGCCTACGAGCAGTACTTC. It specifies CASSYSTRARAYEQYF.

The rearrangement joins TRBV5-1 to TRBJ2-7, with D possibly matching TRBD1 (5 bases). The V and J ends lost 4 bases and 2 bases respectively, with 16 bases between them. The germline V gene encodes CDR1 SGHRS and CDR2 YFSETQ. CDR3 length equals 15 residues. In nucleotides, the CDR3 is TGCGCCAGCAGCCAACCCGGACAAGGGGCCTACGAGCAGTACTTC. This sequence encodes CASSQPGQGAYEQYF.

This clonotype turned up a few times. The chain carries TRBV5-1 and TRBJ1-2; 10 bases line up with TRBD1. Unmatched junction bases numbered 5, after V lost 4 bases and J lost 8 bases. Germline V gene lookup returns CDR1 SGHRS and CDR2 YFSETQ. The CDR3 covers 13 residues. The CDR3 here is CASSPGTGVGYTF. The CDR3 DNA reads TGCGCCAGCAGCCCCGGGACAGGGGTAGGCTACACCTTC.

This rearrangement joins TRBV29-1 to TRBJ2-3; a weak D match, TRBD1 (5 bases). Trimming took off 3 bases at V and 4 bases at J, with 11 bases between the two ends. There are 13 residues in the CDR3. Germline CDR1 is SQVTM and CDR2 is ANQGSEA. Written as DNA, the CDR3 is TGCAGCGTTGACAGGGAATGGGCAGATACGCAGTATTTT. Translation: CSVDREWADTQYF.

This rearrangement joins TRBV7-9 to TRBJ1-4, with D hard to call. Germline V gene lookup returns CDR1 SEHNR and CDR2 FQNEAQ (reference sequence). Trimming stripped 5 bases from V and 5 bases from J, with 18 bases between. CDR3 length equals 16 residues. This CDR3 reads CASSPRPGGPNEKLFF. CDR3 coding DNA: TGTGCCAGCAGCCCAAGACCAGGTGGACCGAATGAAAAACTGTTTTTT.

This clonotype was counted between two and nine times. The genes are TRBV20-1 and TRBJ1-2; TRBD1 matches 7 bases. Germline V gene sequence: CDR1 DFQATT, CDR2 SNEGSKA (reference sequence). The V gene end was trimmed by 5 bases and the J gene end by 1 base; junction bases not matched to a gene: 4. The CDR3 runs 13 residues. The CDR3 DNA is TGCAGTGCTCCAAACAGGGGTAACTATGGCTACACCTTC. Translated, it gives CSAPNRGNYGYTF.

The chain carries TRBV20-1 and TRBJ2-3; D might be TRBD2 (6 bases). There are 15 residues in the CDR3. Germline assignment: CDR1 DFQATT and CDR2 SNEGSKA (reference sequence). The V end lost 3 bases, the J end lost 2 bases, and 15 bases lay between the germline ends. The CDR3 loop reads CSASKPGLYTDTQYF. The CDR3 DNA follows: TGCAGTGCTAGCAAACCGGGACTCTACACAGATACGCAGTATTTT.

This chain joins TRBV10-3 and TRBJ1-5; D is unclear. The V end was cut by 7 bases, the J end by 2 bases, with 12 bases between. Germline CDR1 and CDR2: ENHRY and SYGVKD. This CDR3 comprises 14 residues. The CDR3 DNA sequence: TGTGCCATCAAATCCGATGGGGGCAATCAGCCCCAGCATTTT. Protein sequence: CAIKSDGGNQPQHF.

The chain employs TRBV29-1 and TRBJ1-5; 7 bases match TRBD1. The ends lost 4 bases at V and 0 bases at J; junction bases unmatched: 6. The CDR3 totals 15 residues. CDR1 and CDR2 (germline): SQVTM, ANQGSEA. CDR3 residues: CSVGGGQLSNQPQHF. CDR3 DNA: TGCAGCGTTGGGGGGGGACAGCTTAGCAATCAGCCCCAGCATTTT.

In DNA, the CDR3 is TGCAGCGTGGGAAGGGGATTAGGAAGCAACATGAACACTGAAGCTTTCTTT. Translating gives CSVGRGLGSNMNTEAFF. The chain recombines TRBV29-1 with TRBJ1-1; D is perhaps TRBD1 (5 bases). The CDR3 runs to 17 residues. Germline V gives CDR1 SQVTM, CDR2 ANQGSEA. V was trimmed by 6 bases and J by 0 bases, leaving 23 bases between them. Full variable domain (rest looked up from reference TRBV29-1 and TRBJ1-1): SAVISQKPSRDICQRGTSLTIQCQVDSQVTMMFWYRQQPGQSLTLIATANQGSEATYESGFVIDKFPISRPNLTFSTLTVSNMSPEDSSIYLCSVGRGLGSNMNTEAFFGQGTRLTVV.

This clonotype was counted only a few times. The chain employs TRBV4-2 and TRBJ1-2, with unresolved D. V was trimmed by 1 base and J by 9 bases, leaving 9 bases between them. Germline V CDR1 and CDR2: LGHNA, YNFKEQ. CDR3 size: 12 residues. CDR3 loop: CASSQGQWSYTF. In DNA form, the CDR3 reads TGTGCCAGCAGCCAAGGGCAATGGAGCTACACCTTC.

Regarding this clonotype: The CDR3 does not close with the conserved phenylalanine or tryptophan, likely indicating a read error. The DNA is omitted, as the CDR3 cannot be located on it reliably, and the CDR3 follows TCRdb's listing. V is TRBV6-5 and J is TRBJ1-2. The CDR3 spans 8 residues, counting both ends. Germline V CDR1 and CDR2: MNHEY, SVGAGI. CDR3 loop: CASSDPAA.

V usage is TRBV27 and J usage is TRBJ1-5, with a possible D match to TRBD1 (6 bases). The CDR3 spans 14 residues. Trimming took 5 bases from V and 6 from J, leaving 14 bases between them. Germline CDR1 and CDR2: MNHEY and SMNVEV (reference sequence). The CDR3 DNA reads TGTGCCAGCAGTCAAAAAAGGGGGACTCAGCCCCAGCATTTT. This encodes CASSQKRGTQPQHF.

This chain uses TRBV3-2 with TRBJ1-2; TRBD1, as called in the table, went unchecked against the DNA. TRBV3-2 constitutes a pseudogene. The length of the CDR3 is 17 residues. CDR3 amino acids: CASSQEGTGGLGYGYTF. The CDR3 DNA reads as TGTGCCAGCAGCCAAGAAGGGACAGGGGGCCTCGGCTATGGCTACACCTTC.

This clonotype appeared a few times. The chain couples TRBV7-2 to TRBJ1-5; no clear D. The V end was cut by 3 bases, the J end by 6 bases, with 12 bases between. The CDR3 loop spans 14 amino acids. Per germline, CDR1 SGHTA and CDR2 FQGNSA. CDR3 region: CASSFDREGQPQHF. The CDR3 DNA sequence: TGTGCCAGCAGCTTTGACCGAGAGGGTCAGCCCCAGCATTTT.

V gene TRBV25-1 combines with J gene TRBJ1-2, with D possibly being TRBD1 (5 bases). Trimming stripped 0 bases from V and 10 bases from J, with 12 bases between. Germline CDR1 and CDR2: MGHDK and SYGVNS. The CDR3 has 13 residues. CDR3 in DNA: TGTGCCAGCAGTGAATATGTGGGGGAAGCCTACACCTTC. It is translated as CASSEYVGEAYTF.